One sample yielded the 4 T cell receptor beta chains listed below, sequenced in a study of blood T cell repertoires in COVID-19. Here immunoSEQ multiplex PCR was the method, and the copy in TCRdb shows in-frame clones only, minus some. The sample consists of about 400,000 clones, around 87% of them appearing once. Sequencing input: peripheral blood. These receptors came from a human donor in a cohort sampled during active COVID-19.

This rearrangement joins TRBV4-2 to TRBJ2-7; the D gene is possibly TRBD2 (6 bases). This CDR3 has 17 residues. The germline CDR1 and CDR2 sequences are LGHNA and YNFKEQ. V was pared by 1 base and J by 0 bases, with 16 bases between. The CDR3 nucleotides read TGTGCCAGCAGCCAAGCTTCTAGCGCTACGCCCTCCTACGAGCAGTACTTC. This sequence encodes CASSQASSATPSYEQYF.

The chain employs TRBV5-1 and TRBJ2-1; 10 bases line up with TRBD2. This CDR3 is 14 amino acids long. The germline CDR1 and CDR2 sequences are SGHRS and YFSETQ. The trim removed 4 bases at V and 8 bases at J, leaving 6 bases unmatched. CDR3 bases: TGCGCCAGCAGCAGTACTAGCGGGGAGGATGAGCAGTTCTTC. It specifies CASSSTSGEDEQFF.

The genes are TRBV5-1 and TRBJ2-1, with 7 bases matching TRBD2. This CDR3 is 15 amino acids long. V was pared by 4 bases and J by 1 base, with 5 bases of the junction left unmatched. Germline-derived CDR1 and CDR2 are SGHRS and YFSETQ. The CDR3 loop reads CASSQGLVSYNEQFF. Here the CDR3 DNA reads TGCGCCAGCAGCCAAGGACTAGTGTCCTACAATGAGCAGTTCTTC.

The CDR3 DNA reads as TGCGCCAGCAGCCCCACCACAGGGACCGGGGAGCTGTTTTTT. Translated: CASSPTTGTGELFF. The gene calls are TRBV5-1 and TRBJ2-2, with D perhaps TRBD1 (6 bases). Germline CDR1 SGHRS, CDR2 YFSETQ. CDR3 length: 14 residues. Deletions cut 4 bases from V and 5 bases from J, with 12 bases between.